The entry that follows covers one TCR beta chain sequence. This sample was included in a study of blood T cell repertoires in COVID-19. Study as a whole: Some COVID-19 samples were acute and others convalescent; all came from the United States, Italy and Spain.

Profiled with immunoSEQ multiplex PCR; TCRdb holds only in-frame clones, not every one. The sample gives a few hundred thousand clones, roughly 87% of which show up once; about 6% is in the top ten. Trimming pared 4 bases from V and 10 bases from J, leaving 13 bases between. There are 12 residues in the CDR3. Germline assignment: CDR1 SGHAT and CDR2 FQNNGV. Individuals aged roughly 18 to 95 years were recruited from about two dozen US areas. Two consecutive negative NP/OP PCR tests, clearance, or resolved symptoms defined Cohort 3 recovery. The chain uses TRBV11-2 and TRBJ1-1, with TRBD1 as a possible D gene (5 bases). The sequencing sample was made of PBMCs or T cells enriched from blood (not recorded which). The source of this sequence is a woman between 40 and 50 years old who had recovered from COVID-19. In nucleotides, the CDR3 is TGTGCCAGCAGCTGGAGCAGGGTTCCAGCTTTCTTT. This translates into CASSWSRVPAFF.